This T cell receptor (beta chain) was recovered during a study of cytomegalovirus exposure and HLA in healthy donors. Study context: From about 179 million T cells, an earlier analysis saw around 120 million unique TCR beta sequences. General study findings and limits: The study listed approximately 160 cytomegalovirus-associated TCR beta chains.

PCR was performed using 60 Vbeta and 13 Jbeta primers. Sequencing was performed with immunoSEQ multiplex PCR; in TCRdb, only in-frame clones are kept and a portion is missing. The sample yields some 90,000 clones, approximately 64% seen once. This CDR3 spans 18 amino acids. Germline CDR1 SGHDT, CDR2 YYEEEE. V shed 3 bases and J 6 bases; nucleotides not matched to a gene: 20. As to this clone: Its specificity is unknown.

The source material was PBMCs. The chain combines TRBV5-6 with TRBJ1-2; 7 nucleotides align to TRBD1. This TCR came from a boy between 10 and 17 years old in good health and CMV-seropositive. CDR3 loop: CASSYLLTARYGTDGYTF. CDR3 in DNA: TGTGCCAGCAGCTACTTACTAACGGCTCGGTACGGGACAGATGGCTACACCTTC.